This T cell receptor beta chain was documented in a study of T cell responses to AZD1222 COVID-19 vaccine. Study results and limitations: The study found Spike-specific TCR breadth and depth rose after two AZD1222 doses.

From germline, CDR1 is SGHAT and CDR2 FQNNGV. The CDR3 totals 17 residues. After removal of 5 bases from V and 8 bases from J, the junction contained 16 bases not matched to a gene. Data came from immunoSEQ multiplex PCR; TCRdb stores just in-frame clones and leaves some out. The sample shows some 160,000 clones, about nine tenths of them seen only once. Worth noting for this clone: Antigen specificity is unknown.

The sample consisted of peripheral blood, taken on day 0 of AZD1222 vaccination. The genes are TRBV11-2 and TRBJ1-4, with 8 nucleotides matching TRBD1. This clonotype was sampled from an adult in good health. CDR3 DNA: TGTGCCAGCAGCCCCAGACCTGGACAGGGTCTAGTCGAAAAACTGTTTTTT. Translation: CASSPRPGQGLVEKLFF.